A single sample gave rise to the 5 T cell receptor beta chains below, sequenced in a study of blood T cells in healthy people across ages. It was with a sample-barcoded 5' primer and a J-beta primer mix that a second PCR of roughly 7 to 12 cycles was run. TCRdb itself ran the 5' RACE reads through MiXCR, one entry per CDR3 protein. The table includes around 800,000 distinct CDR3 sequences, 46% detected once. Specimen: blood. The source is a man at least 80 years old in good health.

This chain connects TRBV20-1 to TRBJ2-5; the match to TRBD1 covers 8 bases. The ends lost 3 bases at V and 3 bases at J; junction bases unmatched: 3. CDR1 is DFQATT and CDR2 is SNEGSKA in the germline V gene (reference sequence). The CDR3 has 13 amino acids. The CDR3 region is CSAREDREETQYF. The CDR3 DNA sequence: TGCAGTGCTAGGGAGGACAGGGAAGAGACCCAGTACTTC.

The chain employs TRBV7-2 and TRBJ1-2, with D maybe TRBD1 (6 bases). Looked up from germline, CDR1 is SGHTA and CDR2 is FQGNSA. The CDR3 covers 13 residues. V was shortened by 1 base and J by 8 bases, with 11 bases between the two germline ends. Here the CDR3 DNA reads TGTGCCAGCAGCTTAGGGGGGGCGCGGGGCTACACCTTC. This codes for CASSLGGARGYTF.

For this clonotype: A much larger clone lies one base from this, so it may be a read error. This chain joins TRBV7-9 and TRBJ2-5; D is uncertain. The DNA end favors TRBJ2-7, so the J call may be wrong. Germline loops: CDR1 SEHNR, CDR2 FQNEAQ (reference sequence). CDR3 length: 12 residues. The CDR3 sequence: CASTLDWDEQYF. CDR3 nucleotide sequence: TGTGCCAGCACCCTAGACTGGGACGAGCAGTACTTC.

This clonotype was seen only once. In DNA form, the CDR3 reads TGTGCCAGCGATAGACTAGTGGGCGCCTACAATGAGCAGTTCTTC. Protein product: CASDRLVGAYNEQFF. This chain uses TRBV27 with TRBJ2-1; perhaps TRBD2 as D (6 bases). V was shortened by 8 bases and J by 2 bases, with 16 bases between the two germline ends. Germline V gene sequence: CDR1 MNHEY, CDR2 SMNVEV (reference sequence). This CDR3 spans 15 amino acids.

The V gene is TRBV6-6, the J gene TRBJ2-5, with TRBD1 identical over 9 bases. Trimming took 0 bases from V and 0 from J; bases not matched to a gene: 2. This CDR3 is built from 16 residues. CDR1 MNHNY and CDR2 SVGAGI come from the germline V gene (reference sequence). This CDR3 is CASSYSGQGYQETQYF. In nucleotides, the CDR3 is TGTGCCAGCAGTTACTCCGGACAGGGGTACCAAGAGACCCAGTACTTC.